Sequencing of this TCR beta chain was carried out in a study of OX40 agonist ivuxolimab in advanced cancers. Findings and caveats of the study: The study observed clonal expansion of CD4+ and CD8+ blood T cells by week 6 at 0.1 to 3.0 mg/kg. Patients who responded partially at 0.1-3.0 mg/kg showed clonal expansion ranking among the lowest. Averaged across samples, CD8+ T cells carried more expanded clones than CD4+ did. The authors also found low normalized T-cell clonal expansion in some nonresponders.

Germline CDR1 LNHNV, CDR2 YYDKDF (reference sequence). Trimming removed 0 bases from V and 2 bases from J, with 7 bases in between. The CDR3 runs 14 residues. Profiling relied on immunoSEQ multiplex PCR, and the TCRdb table lists in-frame clones only, not all of them. The sample consists of approximately 72,000 clones, around 90% of them appearing once. As for this clone: Its matching antigen is unknown.

The chain employs TRBV15 and TRBJ1-1; no firm D call. The material was CD4+ or CD8+ T cells sorted from blood, obtained in a trial of the OX40 agonist ivuxolimab. The TCR originated in an adult with an advanced solid tumor such as melanoma, head and neck, liver or kidney cancer. The CDR3 protein is CATSRELGNTEAFF. The CDR3 DNA reads as TGTGCCACCAGCAGAGAGCTGGGTAACACTGAAGCTTTCTTT.